A single sample is the source of the 8 T cell receptor beta chains below, sequenced in a study of cytomegalovirus exposure and HLA in healthy donors. Researchers ran the PCR with 60 Vbeta and 13 Jbeta primers. Sequenced by immunoSEQ multiplex PCR; TCRdb stores in-frame clones only, minus some. The ten top clones account for 3.5%, within a sample of 85,000 to 110,000 clones. Sequenced: PBMCs. These receptors were collected from a man aged 40-55 years in good health and CMV-seronegative.

The rearrangement joins TRBV5-1 to TRBJ2-5; the D gene is possibly TRBD1 (5 bases). CDR3 length equals 13 residues. Trimming pared 4 bases from V and 2 bases from J, leaving 9 bases between. The V gene's germline CDR1 is SGHRS and CDR2 YFSETQ. CDR3: CASSRDSQETQYF. CDR3 nucleotides: TGCGCCAGCAGCCGTGACAGTCAAGAGACCCAGTACTTC.

The DNA for the CDR3 is TGTGCCAGCAGTGAAGACGGACAGGGCTATGGCTACACCTTC. Its protein product is CASSEDGQGYGYTF. The chain combines TRBV6-1 with TRBJ1-2; 8 nucleotides align to TRBD1. J lost 4 bases, V lost 1 base, and 2 bases had no gene match. Per the germline V gene, CDR1 is MNHNS and CDR2 is SASEGT. This CDR3 has 14 amino acids.

The chain employs TRBV30 and TRBJ1-5; weak D call: TRBD1 (5 bases). The CDR3 is 15 amino acids. Trimming cost V 3 bases and J 0 bases, with 12 bases left between them. CDR1 is GTSNPN, CDR2 SVGIG, per germline (reference sequence). CDR3 nucleotides: TGTGCCTGGAGCGCGGGACGGTATAGCAATCAGCCCCAGCATTTT. Its translation is CAWSAGRYSNQPQHF.

For this clone: The junction differs from germline at one of its ends, possibly a read error. The J gene is TRBJ2-3, the V gene TRBV27; D may be TRBD2 (6 bases). The CDR3 sequence is 13 residues long. Per the germline V gene, CDR1 is MNHEY and CDR2 is SMNVEV (reference sequence). The CDR3, as DNA: TGTGCCAGCAGTTTATCTTTGGGCTTGCGGGGTTCTTTT. Translated, it gives CASSLSLGLRGSF.

This chain joins TRBV7-2 and TRBJ1-2, with D uncertain. Between the trimmed V and J ends, which lost 1 base and 3 bases, there was a span of 6 bases. This CDR3 comprises 13 residues. The germline CDR1 and CDR2 sequences are SGHTA and FQGNSA. The CDR3 sequence: CASSLEIDYGYTF. CDR3 in DNA: TGTGCCAGCAGCTTAGAAATAGACTATGGCTACACCTTC.

The rearrangement links TRBV5-1 to TRBJ2-5, with 8 bases lining up with TRBD2. The assigned J gene may be wrong: the sequence end matches TRBJ2-7 better. Germline values: CDR1 SGHRS, CDR2 YFSETQ. The CDR3 covers 16 residues. CDR3 sequence: CASSLAAGGLPYEQYF. For the CDR3, the DNA is TGCGCCAGCAGCTTGGCCGCGGGGGGTCTCCCTTACGAGCAGTACTTC.

The V call is TRBV7-9, the J call TRBJ1-4, with a possible D match to TRBD1 (5 bases). The CDR3 length is 16 residues. V was trimmed by 2 bases and J by 4 bases, leaving 14 bases between them. From germline, CDR1 is SEHNR and CDR2 FQNEAQ (reference sequence). The CDR3 region has the DNA TGTGCCAGCAGCTTAATTGTGGCAGGGCTTAATGAAAAACTGTTTTTT. Amino acid sequence: CASSLIVAGLNEKLFF. Looking up the rest from reference TRBV7-9 and TRBJ1-4 gives the full variable domain: DTGVSQNPRHKITKRGQNVTFRCDPISEHNRLYWYRQTLGQGPEFLTYFQNEAQLEKSRLLSDRFSAERPKGSFSTLEIQRTEQGDSAMYLCASSLIVAGLNEKLFFGSGTQLSVL.

This sequence joins TRBV14 and TRBJ2-1, with 12 bases identical to TRBD2. Per germline, CDR1 SGHDN and CDR2 FVKESK. J was trimmed by 8 bases and V by 1 base; bases with no gene match: 3. The CDR3 is 15 residues long. DNA for the CDR3: TGTGCCAGCAGCCAAGGGACTAGCGGGATCGATGAGCAGTTCTTC. Residues: CASSQGTSGIDEQFF.